This TCR beta chain is from a study of blood T cells in healthy people across ages. Study details: About one barcoded beta molecule per two T cells was captured by template switching.

General study results and limits: Across the age range, TCR beta diversity per million T cells fell in a roughly linear way.

With respect to this clonotype: Its antigen remains unidentified.

Researchers collected approximately 9.5 milliliters of peripheral blood from every single donor. Per the germline V gene, CDR1 is LNHNV and CDR2 is YYDKDF (reference sequence). The CDR3 length is 13 residues. The V end was cut by 8 bases, the J end by 0 bases, with 10 bases between. A J-beta primer mix and a sample-barcoded 5' primer were used in a second PCR of roughly 6 to 11 cycles. With 12 random nucleotides, a template-switch adaptor tagged each individual cDNA molecule. TCRdb passed the 5' RACE reads through MiXCR, listing each CDR3 protein once. The profile covers 1.8 million or so distinct CDR3 sequences, with 30% to 40% appearing a single time and 20% to 25% taken by the ten largest.

The sequencing sample was made of blood. The source is a human donor in good health. This chain uses TRBV15 with TRBJ1-2; no reliable D call. This chain's CDR3 is CATGKGTNYGYTF. In DNA, the CDR3 is TGTGCCACCGGCAAGGGAACTAACTATGGCTACACCTTC.